What follows are 28 T cell receptor beta chains derived from one specimen sequenced in a study of blood T cells in healthy people across ages. A second PCR, run for about 7 to 11 cycles, used a sample-barcoded 5' primer plus a J-beta primer mix. TCRdb called the 5' RACE reads again in MiXCR, with one record for every CDR3 protein. This table has around 710,000 distinct CDR3 sequences, more than 40% appearing once. Material: blood. Every receptor here comes from a woman aged 60 to 75 in good health.

This rearrangement joins TRBV12-3 or TRBV12-4 to TRBJ2-6; D is undetermined. This CDR3 spans 15 amino acids. Between the trimmed V and J ends, which lost 3 bases and 0 bases, there was a span of 6 bases. The CDR3 bases are TGTGCCAGCAGTTTGATTAGCTCTGGGGCCAACGTCCTGACTTTC. This gives the protein CASSLISSGANVLTF.

There are many counts of this clonotype. The chain is built from TRBV6-5 and TRBJ2-7; TRBD1 agrees at 8 bases. Losses at the gene ends were 0 bases for V and 3 bases for J; bases not matched to a gene: 1. This CDR3 spans 14 amino acids. From germline, CDR1 is MNHEY and CDR2 SVGAGI. Here the CDR3 reads CASSYSGQVYEQYF. The CDR3 DNA sequence: TGTGCCAGCAGTTACTCGGGACAGGTCTACGAGCAGTACTTC.

This chain joins TRBV18 and TRBJ2-5; D unclear. The CDR3 loop spans 14 amino acids. CDR1 is KGHSH and CDR2 is LQKENI in the germline V gene. Trimming pared 1 base from V and 1 base from J, leaving 7 bases between. The CDR3 protein is CASSPLSTQETQYF. Written as DNA, the CDR3 is TGTGCCAGCTCACCACTGTCCACCCAAGAGACCCAGTACTTC.

The CDR3 loop is CSATAPSSLQNEQFF. In nucleotides, the CDR3 is TGCAGTGCCACGGCTCCTAGCAGCCTTCAAAATGAGCAGTTCTTC. The J gene is TRBJ2-1, the V gene TRBV20-1; maybe TRBD2 (5 bases). This CDR3 has 15 amino acids. V lost 6 bases, J lost 7 bases, and 22 bases lay in between. The V gene's germline CDR1 is DFQATT and CDR2 SNEGSKA (reference sequence).

The chain couples TRBV6-2 or TRBV6-3 to TRBJ2-7; 8 bases fit TRBD2. Per the germline V gene, CDR1 is MNHEY and CDR2 is SVGEGT. The CDR3 has 13 amino acids. V was clipped by 7 bases and J by 2 bases; unmatched bases: 4. CDR3 nucleotides: TGTGCCAGCAACCTAGCGGGTGCCTACGAGCAGTACTTC. It codes for CASNLAGAYEQYF.

The chain joins TRBV7-2 to TRBJ2-1, with TRBD2 matching 8 bases. The CDR3 loop spans 15 amino acids. CDR1 SGHTA and CDR2 FQGNSA come from the germline V gene. The J segment lost 9 bases and the V segment lost 2 bases, leaving 9 bases of the junction unmatched. The CDR3 loop is CASSLRGAGEGEQFF. The CDR3 nucleotides read TGTGCCAGCAGCTTAAGAGGAGCGGGAGAGGGTGAGCAGTTCTTC. The full variable domain, with the rest looked up from reference TRBV7-2 and TRBJ2-1, is GAGVSQSPSNKVTEKGKDVELRCDPISGHTALYWYRQSLGQGLEFLIYFQGNSAPDKSGLPSDRFSAERTGGSVSTLTIQRTQQEDSAVYLCASSLRGAGEGEQFFGPGTRLTVL.

This clonotype was counted many times. The chain links TRBV7-9 to TRBJ2-7; D is possibly TRBD2 (6 bases). The CDR3 runs 16 residues. Trimming removed 5 bases at V and 4 bases at J, with 21 bases between. In germline, CDR1 is SEHNR, CDR2 FQNEAQ (reference sequence). The CDR3: CASSPWHGGGEYEQYF. Written as DNA, the CDR3 is TGTGCCAGCAGCCCCTGGCACGGGGGTGGAGAATACGAGCAGTACTTC.

This clonotype was observed a handful of times. J is TRBJ2-3 and V is TRBV5-1; TRBD2 matches 10 bases. V trimming: 0 bases; J trimming: 4 bases; junction bases outside the gene matches: 2. This CDR3 is 15 amino acids long. From germline, CDR1 is SGHRS and CDR2 YFSETQ. Written as DNA, the CDR3 is TGCGCCAGCAGCTTGGGGACTAGCGGATCAGATACGCAGTATTTT. It is translated as CASSLGTSGSDTQYF. Full variable domain (outside the CDR3, taken from reference TRBV5-1 and TRBJ2-3): KAGVTQTPRYLIKTRGQQVTLSCSPISGHRSVSWYQQTPGQGLQFLFEYFSETQRNKGNFPGRFSGRQFSNSRSEMNVSTLELGDSALYLCASSLGTSGSDTQYFGPGTRLTVL.

This clonotype was counted a few times. The chain carries TRBV6-1 and TRBJ1-1; D not certain. The V end was cut by 1 base, the J end by 8 bases, with 11 bases between. The CDR3 runs to 13 residues. Germline CDR1 and CDR2: MNHNS and SASEGT. CDR3 DNA: TGTGCCAGCAGTGAAGGAAGGTCCCGGGAAGCTTTCTTT. Amino acid sequence: CASSEGRSREAFF.

This clonotype was found a few times. The rearrangement joins TRBV7-2 to TRBJ1-5; 8 nucleotides line up with TRBD1. Germline V gene lookup returns CDR1 SGHTA and CDR2 FQGNSA. V shed 2 bases and J 15 bases; nucleotides not matched to a gene: 15. The CDR3 totals 15 residues. The CDR3 is CASSLFPGQGLGWHF. CDR3 nucleotide sequence: TGTGCCAGCAGCTTATTCCCCGGACAGGGACTCGGTTGGCATTTT.

This clonotype was seen at least ten times. CDR3 nucleotides: TGTGCCAGCAGCCAAGCCGGACCGTACGAGCAGTACTTC. Amino acid sequence: CASSQAGPYEQYF. The chain recombines TRBV4-2 with TRBJ2-7; D ambiguous. This CDR3 region has 13 residues. Germline V lookup: CDR1 LGHNA, CDR2 YNFKEQ. The germline V and J ends were trimmed by 1 base and 4 bases, with 8 bases remaining between them.

This clonotype was seen just once. The rearrangement links TRBV28 to TRBJ1-2, with TRBD1 matching 7 bases. V was pared by 6 bases and J by 3 bases, with 16 bases of the junction left unmatched. Per germline, CDR1 MDHEN and CDR2 SYDVKM. The length of the CDR3 is 17 residues. CDR3 region: CASSPGDSSLTHYGYTF. The CDR3 region has the DNA TGTGCCAGCAGCCCCGGGGACAGCTCCTTAACCCACTATGGCTACACCTTC.

A remark on this clonotype: A much more abundant neighbour one base away suggests this may be a read error. This rearrangement joins TRBV12-3 or TRBV12-4 to TRBJ2-7, with 10 positions matching TRBD2. The CDR3 sequence is 13 residues long. The trim removed 6 bases at V and 7 bases at J, leaving 6 bases unmatched. The CDR3 loop reads CASRLAGRGEQYF. The CDR3 nucleotides read TGTGCCAGCAGACTAGCGGGACGAGGGGAGCAGTACTTC.

With respect to this clonotype: A much larger clone differs by one base, so this may be a read error. The rearrangement joins TRBV12-3 or TRBV12-4 to TRBJ2-7; 8 bases match TRBD1. The CDR3 contains 14 residues. The DNA of the CDR3 is TGTGCCGGCAGTCCGGGACAGGAACCCCACGAGCAGTACTTC. Amino acids: CAGSPGQEPHEQYF.

This clonotype was picked up a small number of times. The chain employs TRBV7-2 and TRBJ2-3; D is possibly TRBD1 (5 bases). The germline V gene encodes CDR1 SGHTA and CDR2 FQGNSA. The germline V and J ends were trimmed by 4 bases and 2 bases, with 13 bases remaining between them. The CDR3 covers 15 residues. The CDR3 loop is CASSSQGWITDTQYF. CDR3 in DNA: TGTGCCAGCAGCTCCCAGGGTTGGATCACAGATACGCAGTATTTT.

This clonotype was counted a few times. The chain couples TRBV28 to TRBJ2-7; D might be TRBD1 (6 bases). The J call may be mistaken, given a closer DNA end match to TRBJ2-4. CDR3 length: 19 amino acids. In germline, CDR1 is MDHEN, CDR2 SYDVKM. CDR3 protein: CASSGGPPSRGYGKNIQYF. As DNA, the CDR3 is TGTGCCAGCAGTGGAGGTCCCCCCTCCAGGGGATACGGCAAAAACATTCAGTACTTC.

For this clonotype: An end of the junction differs from the germline gene, which may be a read error. The chain couples TRBV9 to TRBJ2-3, with 8 bases identical to TRBD2. The CDR3 has 17 amino acids. CDR1 is SGDLS, CDR2 YYNGEE, per germline. The CDR3 sequence is CACSVGIAGPHTDTQYF. The CDR3, as DNA: TGTGCCTGCAGCGTAGGGATAGCGGGACCGCACACAGATACGCAGTATTTT.

On this clonotype: The junction shows a germline mismatch at one end, possibly a read error. V is TRBV5-1 and J is TRBJ2-1, with 15 positions matching TRBD2. This CDR3 has 18 residues. Germline values: CDR1 SGHRS, CDR2 YFSETQ. The CDR3 is CAGSTGLAGGPTYNEQFF. CDR3 nucleotide sequence: TGCGCCGGCAGTACAGGACTAGCGGGAGGGCCCACCTACAATGAGCAGTTCTTC.

The chain combines TRBV5-1 with TRBJ2-3, with 7 bases matching TRBD2. The V and J ends lost 5 bases and 2 bases, in that order; junction bases with no gene match: 11. The CDR3 is 16 amino acids. CDR1 SGHRS and CDR2 YFSETQ come from the germline V gene. CDR3 sequence: CASRDGGTVPTDTQYF. The CDR3 DNA follows: TGCGCCAGCAGGGACGGGGGGACGGTCCCCACAGATACGCAGTATTTT.

This clonotype was observed a handful of times. This rearrangement joins TRBV9 to TRBJ1-5; D is perhaps TRBD1 (6 bases). V was clipped by 0 bases and J by 7 bases, with 17 bases between them. The CDR3 consists of 16 residues. Germline V gives CDR1 SGDLS, CDR2 YYNGEE. Here the CDR3 DNA reads TGTGCCAGCAGCGTAGGAGGGGGGGACCTAGGCCAGCCCCAGCATTTT. This encodes CASSVGGGDLGQPQHF.

The genes are TRBV12-3 or TRBV12-4 and TRBJ2-4; 10 nucleotides agree with TRBD1. The DNA matches TRBJ2-7 better at its end, which makes the J call doubtful. The length of the CDR3 is 14 residues. The chain's CDR3 is CASRWTGGTYEQYF. DNA of the CDR3: TGTGCCAGCAGGTGGACAGGGGGGACCTACGAGCAGTACTTC.

The CDR3 is CASRSGRGGNEQFF. As DNA, the CDR3 is TGTGCCAGCAGGAGCGGGAGGGGGGGTAATGAGCAGTTCTTC. The genes are TRBV7-9 and TRBJ2-1, with 10 bases identical to TRBD2. The CDR3 is made up of 14 amino acids. The germline V gene encodes CDR1 SEHNR and CDR2 FQNEAQ (reference sequence). Germline trimming cut 6 bases from V and 7 bases from J; bases unmatched to any gene: 6.

This sequence joins TRBV11-2 and TRBJ2-1, with unresolved D. V lost 2 bases, J lost 10 bases, and 18 bases lay in between. The germline V gene encodes CDR1 SGHAT and CDR2 FQNNGV. The CDR3 runs to 15 residues. The CDR3 DNA reads TGTGCCAGCAGCTTAACCGACGGTGTGTGGTACGAGCAGTTCTTC. Its translation is CASSLTDGVWYEQFF.

This clonotype occurred a few times. At one of its ends the junction is not consistent with the germline gene, which may arise from a read error. The V and J genes are TRBV12-3 or TRBV12-4 and TRBJ2-5; D is ambiguous. The CDR3 is made up of 12 amino acids. This chain's CDR3 is CASSRTREAQYF. DNA for the CDR3: TGTGCCAGCAGTCGTACAAGAGAGGCCCAGTACTTC.

The genes are TRBV28 and TRBJ2-3, with 10 bases identical to TRBD2. CDR1 and CDR2 from the germline V gene are MDHEN and SYDVKM. The CDR3 runs to 14 residues. The J segment lost 2 bases and the V segment lost 7 bases, leaving 3 bases of the junction unmatched. In DNA, the CDR3 is TGTGCCAGCACACTAGCGGGATTCACAGATACGCAGTATTTT. Its translation is CASTLAGFTDTQYF.

This clonotype was observed many times. This chain joins TRBV20-1 and TRBJ2-1; 8 positions agree with TRBD2. The length of the CDR3 is 13 residues. Germline loops: CDR1 DFQATT, CDR2 SNEGSKA (reference sequence). With 5 bases clipped from V and 5 bases from J, the junction kept 5 bases outside the gene matches. The CDR3, as DNA: TGCAGTGCTTCCCGGGGGGGGGACAATGAGCAGTTCTTC. Translated, it gives CSASRGGDNEQFF.

This clonotype showed up many times. CDR3 nucleotides: TGTGCCAGCAGCACAGCTAACTATGGCTACACCTTC. Translating it yields CASSTANYGYTF. The chain is built from TRBV12-3 or TRBV12-4 and TRBJ1-2; no clear D. The CDR3 is 12 residues long. The V and J ends lost 6 bases and 0 bases respectively, with 5 bases between them.

V is TRBV7-2 and J is TRBJ2-5; 15 bases align to TRBD2. The CDR3 covers 17 residues. Trimming removed 5 bases from V and 7 bases from J; junction bases left unmatched: 11. Germline V gives CDR1 SGHTA, CDR2 FQGNSA. The CDR3 region has the DNA TGTGCCAGCAGCCCTAGGACTAGCGGGAGGGAGGGTGGGACCCAGTACTTC. Protein sequence: CASSPRTSGREGGTQYF.